The sample holds one count of the clone carrying this T cell receptor beta chain. The sample originates from a study of CDR3 diversity in severe acne. Trimming removed 4 bases from V and 7 bases from J, with 8 bases in between. CDR1 and CDR2 from the germline V gene are SGHTA and FQGNSA. This CDR3 region has 12 residues. TCRdb reanalysed the PCR reads using MiXCR and keeps one entry per CDR3 protein. This table holds some 90,000 distinct CDR3 sequences, 45% to 55% found once. The sample consisted of blood. This chain links TRBV7-2 with TRBJ2-1, with D unclear. The TCR sequence derives from a male donor with severe acne vulgaris. The CDR3 reads CASSSGLNEQFF. The DNA of the CDR3 is TGTGCCAGCAGCTCAGGCCTGAATGAGCAGTTCTTC.